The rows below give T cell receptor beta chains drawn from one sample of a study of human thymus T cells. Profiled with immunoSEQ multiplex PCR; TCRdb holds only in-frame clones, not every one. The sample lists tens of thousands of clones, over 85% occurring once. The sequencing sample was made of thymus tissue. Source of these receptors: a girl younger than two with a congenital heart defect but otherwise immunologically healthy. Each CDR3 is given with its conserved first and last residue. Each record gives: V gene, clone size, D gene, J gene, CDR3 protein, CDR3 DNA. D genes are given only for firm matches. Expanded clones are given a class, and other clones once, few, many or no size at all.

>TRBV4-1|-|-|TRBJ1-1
CASSLQGNLNTEAFF
TGCGCCAGCAGCCTTCAGGGGAACCTGAACACTGAAGCTTTCTTT
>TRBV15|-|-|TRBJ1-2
CATSRERSIGQPGGYTF
TGTGCCACCAGCAGAGAAAGGTCGATTGGACAGCCCGGCGGCTACACCTTC
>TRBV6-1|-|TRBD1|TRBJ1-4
CASSDLGQGGTNEKLFF
TGTGCCAGCAGTGACTTAGGACAGGGTGGAACTAATGAAAAACTGTTTTTT
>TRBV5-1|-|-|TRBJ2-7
CASSLVPRDHEQYF
TGCGCCAGCAGCTTGGTGCCCAGGGATCACGAGCAGTACTTC
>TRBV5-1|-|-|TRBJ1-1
CASSLETGPNTEAFF
TGCGCCAGCAGCTTGGAAACAGGGCCGAACACTGAAGCTTTCTTT
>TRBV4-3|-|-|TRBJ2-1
CASSQSPGARDEQFF
TGCGCCAGCAGCCAATCCCCGGGAGCCCGGGATGAGCAGTTCTTC
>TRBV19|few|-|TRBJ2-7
CASSKAGIPSYEQYF
TGTGCCAGTAGTAAGGCCGGGATCCCCTCCTACGAGCAGTACTTC
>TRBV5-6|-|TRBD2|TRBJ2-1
CASSSSGLARGDEQFF
TGTGCCAGCAGCTCTTCGGGACTAGCGAGGGGGGATGAGCAGTTCTTC
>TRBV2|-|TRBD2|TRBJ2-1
CASRLTGGGGNEQFF
TGTGCCAGCAGGCTTACGGGAGGGGGTGGGAATGAGCAGTTCTTC
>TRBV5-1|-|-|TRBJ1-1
CASSPGRTEKAFF
TGCGCCAGCAGCCCCGGAAGGACGGAGAAAGCTTTCTTT
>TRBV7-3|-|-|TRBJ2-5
CASSRVADQETQYF
TGTGCCAGCAGCCGCGTAGCGGATCAAGAGACCCAGTACTTC
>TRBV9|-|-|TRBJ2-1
CASSAVPFSVYSYNEQFF
TGTGCCAGCAGCGCGGTCCCCTTTTCGGTATATTCCTACAATGAGCAGTTCTTC
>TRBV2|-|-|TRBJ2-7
CASISKGRKPYEQYF
TGTGCCAGCATTTCGAAGGGGCGTAAACCCTACGAGCAGTACTTC
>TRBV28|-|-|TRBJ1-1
CASSLPGKNTEAFF
TGTGCCAGCAGTCTCCCCGGGAAAAACACTGAAGCTTTCTTT
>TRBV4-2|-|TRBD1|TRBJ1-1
CASSQETGMNTEAFF
TGTGCCAGCAGCCAAGAGACAGGGATGAACACTGAAGCTTTCTTT
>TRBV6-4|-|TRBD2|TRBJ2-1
CASRVAGVGEQFF
TGTGCCAGCAGAGTAGCGGGAGTCGGTGAGCAGTTCTTC
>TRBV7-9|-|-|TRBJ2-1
CASSLALRGAGPHNEQFF
TGTGCCAGCAGCTTAGCGCTAAGGGGAGCGGGCCCGCACAATGAGCAGTTCTTC
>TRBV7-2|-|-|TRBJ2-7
CASSLDPHGSSDEQYF
TGTGCCAGCAGCTTAGACCCTCATGGGTCCAGTGACGAGCAGTACTTC
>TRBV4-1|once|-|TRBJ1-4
CASSQKNSRRGLIGTNEKLFF
TGCGCCAGCAGCCAAAAAAACTCTCGACGGGGGCTTATTGGAACTAATGAAAAACTGTTTTTT
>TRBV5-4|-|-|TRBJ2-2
CASSSEEPPWRNTGELFF
TGTGCCAGCAGCTCAGAGGAACCCCCTTGGAGGAACACCGGGGAGCTGTTTTTT
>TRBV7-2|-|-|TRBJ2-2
CASSSRTGNTGELFF
TGTGCCAGCAGCTCACGGACCGGGAACACCGGGGAGCTGTTTTTT
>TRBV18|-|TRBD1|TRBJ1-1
CASSPGRQGENTEAFF
TGTGCCAGCTCACCGGGCCGACAGGGAGAGAACACTGAAGCTTTCTTT
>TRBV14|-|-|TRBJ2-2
CASSQGRGGNTGELFF
TGTGCCAGCAGCCAAGGTCGAGGGGGGAACACCGGGGAGCTGTTTTTT
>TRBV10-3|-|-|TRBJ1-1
CAIRDGQSTEAFF
TGTGCCATCAGGGACGGACAGAGCACTGAAGCTTTCTTT
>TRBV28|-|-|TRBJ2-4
CASSLGEKNIQYF
TGTGCCAGCAGTTTGGGAGAGAAAAACATTCAGTACTTC
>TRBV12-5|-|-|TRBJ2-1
CASGFTYNEQFF
TGTGCTAGTGGTTTCACGTACAATGAGCAGTTCTTC
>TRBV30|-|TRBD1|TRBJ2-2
CAWSVTSGTVRGELFF
TGTGCCTGGAGTGTAACCTCCGGGACAGTAAGAGGGGAGCTGTTTTTT
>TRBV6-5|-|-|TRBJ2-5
CASSSTRRRETQYF
TGTGCCAGCAGTTCCACGAGGAGGCGGGAGACCCAGTACTTC
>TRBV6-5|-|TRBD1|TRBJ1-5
CANYYRGVQPQHF
TGTGCCAACTATTACAGGGGTGTTCAGCCCCAGCATTTT
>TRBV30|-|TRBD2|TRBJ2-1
CAWSAVSGTRYNEQFF
TGTGCCTGGAGTGCCGTCTCCGGGACTAGGTACAATGAGCAGTTCTTC
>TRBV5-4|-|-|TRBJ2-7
CASSLFALGGGQKKEQYF
TGTGCCAGCAGCTTGTTTGCCCTGGGGGGGGGACAGAAAAAGGAGCAGTACTTC
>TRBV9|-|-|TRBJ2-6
CASSVDTGANVLTF
TGTGCCAGCAGCGTAGATACTGGGGCCAACGTCCTGACTTTC
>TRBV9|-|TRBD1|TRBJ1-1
CASSVVGQGRTEAFF
TGTGCCAGCAGCGTAGTGGGACAGGGGAGGACTGAAGCTTTCTTT
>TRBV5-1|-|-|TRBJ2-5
CASSSRETQYF
TGCGCCAGCAGCTCCCGAGAGACCCAGTACTTC
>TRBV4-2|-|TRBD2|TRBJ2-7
CASSQDQLAGRSSYEQYF
TGTGCCAGCAGCCAAGATCAACTAGCGGGGAGAAGCTCCTACGAGCAGTACTTC
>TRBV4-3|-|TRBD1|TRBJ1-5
CASSQDWDRGQGNQPQHF
TGCGCCAGCAGCCAAGATTGGGACAGGGGGCAAGGCAATCAGCCCCAGCATTTT
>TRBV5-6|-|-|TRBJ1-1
CASSLDRAGMNTEAFF
TGTGCCAGCAGCTTGGACAGGGCGGGGATGAACACTGAAGCTTTCTTT
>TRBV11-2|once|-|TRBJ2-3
CASSLLVQLGTDTQYF
TGTGCCAGCAGCTTACTTGTCCAACTAGGAACAGATACGCAGTATTTT
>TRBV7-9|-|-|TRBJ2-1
CASSLEGGRLNEQFF
TGTGCCAGCAGCTTAGAGGGCGGGCGACTCAATGAGCAGTTCTTC
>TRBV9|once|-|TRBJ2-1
CASSVDLGSYNEQFF
TGTGCCAGCAGCGTAGATCTAGGGTCCTACAATGAGCAGTTCTTC
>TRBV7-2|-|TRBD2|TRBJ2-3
CASSSPSREAYPPDTQYF
TGTGCCAGCAGCTCGCCCTCGCGGGAGGCCTACCCCCCGGATACGCAGTATTTT
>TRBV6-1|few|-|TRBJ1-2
CASSEDVPGRYIYGYTF
TGTGCCAGCAGTGAGGACGTCCCGGGACGGTATATCTATGGCTACACCTTC
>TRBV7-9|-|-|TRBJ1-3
CASSYKGNFGNTIYF
TGTGCCAGCAGCTACAAGGGAAACTTTGGAAACACCATATATTTT
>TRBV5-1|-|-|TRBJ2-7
CASSFDPPPSYEQYF
TGCGCCAGCAGCTTCGATCCCCCCCCTTCCTACGAGCAGTACTTC
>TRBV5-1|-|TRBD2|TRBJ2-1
CASSFTSGSDEQFF
TGCGCCAGCAGCTTTACTAGCGGGTCAGATGAGCAGTTCTTC
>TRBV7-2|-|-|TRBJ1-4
CASSLGPSHEKLFF
TGTGCCAGCAGCTTAGGACCTTCCCATGAAAAACTGTTTTTT
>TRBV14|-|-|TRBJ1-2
CASSQDDGSAYYGYTF
TGTGCCAGCAGCCAAGATGACGGCAGTGCTTACTATGGCTACACCTTC
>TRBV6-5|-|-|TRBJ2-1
CASSYLASDYNEQFF
TGTGCCAGCAGTTACTTAGCGTCCGACTACAATGAGCAGTTCTTC
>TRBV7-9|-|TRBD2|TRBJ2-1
CASSLRPSGRDEQFF
TGTGCCAGCAGCTTGAGGCCTTCCGGGAGGGATGAGCAGTTCTTC
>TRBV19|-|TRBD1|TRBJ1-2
CASSIHRGMDGYTF
TGTGCCAGTAGTATCCACAGGGGGATGGATGGCTACACCTTC
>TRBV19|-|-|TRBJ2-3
CASSIGDTQYF
TGTGCCAGTAGTATAGGAGATACGCAGTATTTT
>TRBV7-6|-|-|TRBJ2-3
CASSLPGTTSTDTQYF
TGTGCCAGCAGTCTCCCGGGCACTACAAGCACAGATACGCAGTATTTT
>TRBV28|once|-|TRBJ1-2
CASSFRRNRRDRLVAYGYTF
TGTGCCAGCAGTTTCCGGCGAAATCGAAGGGACCGTCTAGTGGCCTATGGCTACACCTTC
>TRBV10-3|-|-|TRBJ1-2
CAISDFVTEGFNYGYTF
TGTGCCATCAGTGACTTTGTCACTGAGGGATTTAACTATGGCTACACCTTC
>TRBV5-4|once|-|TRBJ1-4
CASSLGGARPNEKLFF
TGTGCCAGCAGCTTAGGAGGGGCAAGGCCGAATGAAAAACTGTTTTTT
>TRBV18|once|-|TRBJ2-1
CASSSGILSSYNEQFF
TGTGCCAGCTCGTCCGGGATCTTGAGCTCCTACAATGAGCAGTTCTTC
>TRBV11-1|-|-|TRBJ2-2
CASCLLANNTGELFF
TGTGCCAGCTGTCTCCTAGCGAATAACACCGGGGAGCTGTTTTTT
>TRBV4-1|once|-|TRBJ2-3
CASSQGPRGEADTQYF
TGCGCCAGCAGCCAAGGACCCAGGGGGGAGGCAGATACGCAGTATTTT
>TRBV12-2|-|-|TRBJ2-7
CASRLATVEQYF
TGTGCAAGTCGCTTAGCAACTGTGGAGCAGTACTTC